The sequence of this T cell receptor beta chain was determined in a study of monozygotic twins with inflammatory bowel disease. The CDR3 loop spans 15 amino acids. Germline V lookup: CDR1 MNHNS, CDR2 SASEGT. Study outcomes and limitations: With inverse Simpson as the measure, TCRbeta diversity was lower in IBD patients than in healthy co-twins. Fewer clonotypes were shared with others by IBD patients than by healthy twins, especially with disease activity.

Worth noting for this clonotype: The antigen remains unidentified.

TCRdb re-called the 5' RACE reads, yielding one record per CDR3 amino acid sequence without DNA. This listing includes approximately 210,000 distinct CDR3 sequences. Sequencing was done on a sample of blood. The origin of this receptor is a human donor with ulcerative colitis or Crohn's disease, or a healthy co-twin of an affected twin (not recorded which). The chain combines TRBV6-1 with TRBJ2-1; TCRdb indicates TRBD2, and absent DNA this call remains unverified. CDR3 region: CASVSQAFLYNEQFF.